This record covers a single TCR beta chain. Sequenced by immunoSEQ multiplex PCR; TCRdb stores in-frame clones only, minus some. In the table there are 2 million to 2.5 million clones, about 94% of which are singletons. This sample is drawn from a study of shared clonotypes between healthy human individuals. Between the trimmed V and J ends, which lost 10 bases and 0 bases, there was a span of 9 bases. This CDR3 spans 13 amino acids. Germline values: CDR1 MNHNS, CDR2 SASEGT. This TCR was sampled from a man between 18 and 35 years old in good health. The chain has TRBV6-1 and TRBJ2-2, with D maybe TRBD1 (5 bases). Material for sequencing was naive CD4+ T cells sorted from blood. The sample's subset: CD45RA+ positively selected. CDR3 amino acids: CATRTPNTGELFF. The CDR3 nucleotides read TGTGCCACCCGGACACCGAACACCGGGGAGCTGTTTTTT.